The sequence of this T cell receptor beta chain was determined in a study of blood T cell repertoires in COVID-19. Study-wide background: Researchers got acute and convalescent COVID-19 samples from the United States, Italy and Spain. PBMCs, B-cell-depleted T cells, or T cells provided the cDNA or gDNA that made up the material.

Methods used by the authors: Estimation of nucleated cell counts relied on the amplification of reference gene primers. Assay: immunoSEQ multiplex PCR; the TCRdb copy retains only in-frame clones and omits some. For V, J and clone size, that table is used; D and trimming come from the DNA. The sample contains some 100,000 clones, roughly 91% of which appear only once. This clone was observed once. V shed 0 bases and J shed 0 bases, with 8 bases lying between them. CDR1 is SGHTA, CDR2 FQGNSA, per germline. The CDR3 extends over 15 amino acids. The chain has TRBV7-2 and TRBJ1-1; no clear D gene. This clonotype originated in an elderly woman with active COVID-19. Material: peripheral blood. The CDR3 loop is CASSLAATMNTEAFF. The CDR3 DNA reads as TGTGCCAGCAGCTTAGCTGCAACTATGAACACTGAAGCTTTCTTT.